The clone carrying this T cell receptor (beta chain) was counted a single time. Its antigen is not identified. These data come from a study of Ad26.COV2.S vaccination and SARS-CoV-2 variants. Study-level points and caveats: The study found higher spike-specific TCR breadth in vaccine than placebo recipients. Quantification of TCR breadth and depth may have yielded underestimates of total T cell responses.

The CDR3 consists of 14 residues. The V and J ends lost 2 bases and 3 bases respectively, with 7 bases between them. Germline CDR1 MDHEN, CDR2 SYDVKM. TCRdb keeps only in-frame clones here, not all; method: immunoSEQ multiplex PCR. This sample has about 94,000 clones; less than 85% occur once, and the top ten carry 16%. This receptor was identified in a human donor who had recovered from COVID-19. This chain uses TRBV28 with TRBJ1-4; D unclear. Source: peripheral blood, taken after recovery from COVID-19. The CDR3 bases are TGTGCCAGCAGTTTAGGGGTAGCTAATGAAAAACTGTTTTTT. Protein: CASSLGVANEKLFF.